This T cell receptor (beta chain) stems from a study of shared clonotypes between healthy human individuals (dated by TCRdb to 2020 to 2022). Some background on the complete study: Two women and three men aged 18 to 49 years were included in the cohort. Per donor, three plates each were used for CD4 naive and CD4 memory, two for CD8 naive, and one for CD8 memory. To estimate repertoire size and how much clonotype sharing occurs between individuals, the study deeply sequenced the blood TCR repertoires of about 5 healthy adults. Different laboratories and diverse techniques were used to prepare libraries and sequence TCR repertoires, to increase sequencing depth and limit assay-specific biases. Leukapheresis yielded between about 0.85 and 9.5 billion PBMCs per donor. What the authors observed across the whole study: Pairwise subsampling indicated that sequencing depth was expected to affect the degree of clonotype sharing among donors. Larger estimated clonotype richness was generally found for naive subsets than for memory subsets. The small number of donors limited the genetic and exposure-history diversity represented. Even with the large sequencing depth, rarefaction of the sorted-subset datasets indicated that sequencing was incomplete. Compared with non-shared clonotypes, the clonotypes found in all four sorted-subset donors had higher generation probabilities. About 5% of naive CD4, approximately 3.7% of naive CD8, approximately 2% of memory CD4, and approximately 0.39% of memory CD8 clonotypes were shared across a few donors. Only blood was sampled, and tissue TCR repertoires likely differ from those in blood.

CDR1 SNHLY and CDR2 FYNNEI are derived from the germline V gene. Counted from cysteine to phenylalanine, this CDR3 has 14 amino acids. Only CDR3 DNA remains: 42 bases, in frame from the first base. The V and J ends are trimmed by 6 bases and 6 bases, leaving 18 bases between them. CD8 naive samples consisted of CD45RO-negative cells that were positively selected for CCR7, yielding a CD45RA+CCR7+ population without TemRA cells. The donors were healthy, HIV-negative adults who had no recently reported acute infections or vaccinations. Only Caucasian adults living in Nashville, Tennessee, USA were represented among the donors. Blood was collected by leukapheresis, and PBMCs were isolated by Ficoll-Histopaque density gradient centrifugation and then cryopreserved in liquid nitrogen vapor phase. Purity and quantity of every magnetically sorted T cell population were checked by analytical flow cytometry. Genomic DNA was isolated from every sorted fraction and measured by UV absorbance on a Nanodrop 2000c.

TCR CDR3 regions were amplified from genomic DNA by multiplex PCR using the deep immunoSEQ assay. Genomic DNA extracted from each cell subset was distributed evenly over all wells of several immunoSEQ 96-well plates, and each plate served as one replicate. Each replicate PCR for sorted subsets received around 0.2 ug genomic DNA, equal to some 32,000 T cell genomes. Purified libraries were measured with a Qubit 3.0 fluorometer, size-checked on a Bioanalyzer 2100, and measured again with the KAPA Library Quantification kit. A separate single-read 150-cycle Illumina NextSeq 550 flow cell was used to sequence each immunoSEQ 96-well plate. In the authors' own workflow: The immunoSEQ output contained only junctional sequences without quality scores, so filtering could not match that applied to full-length reads. Sequences were annotated with PyIR, a Python wrapper for IgBLAST v1.9, using IMGT germline references to assign V/J genes and CDR3. Reads were removed for weak V/J assignments (E-value above 1e-6), missing CDR3, stop codons, out-of-frame junctions, or ambiguous translated residues. V3J clonotypes were defined as sequences sharing an identical inferred V gene, J gene, and CDR3 amino acid sequence. The percentage overlap between two repertoires was calculated by dividing the number of shared unique clonotypes by the size of the smaller repertoire. Richness of each repertoire was evaluated using RTK rarefaction, the Chao1 estimator, and Recon v2.1 estimates of unobserved clonotypes. OLGA was used to compute generation probabilities for all TCRbeta clonotypes that the gDNA method yielded from a few donors. TCRdb obtained this table from immuneACCESS and retained in-frame rearrangements with V and J assigned. These tables miss some clones; where compared with another copy, unresolved V genes account for less than half of the shortfall, and the remainder is unexplained. V, J and clone size derive from that table, while D and trimming were established from the DNA sequence. This sample lists some 2 million clones; over 85% were detected once. Roughly 1% of the sample is held by the ten biggest clonotypes.

As to this clone: Its antigen is unknown. Base-call qualities are not available, and no considerably larger clone is one nucleotide away.

The chain was built from TRBV2 and TRBJ2-7, with the D call perhaps TRBD1 or TRBD2, each one matching 5 bases. Sequencing input: naive CD8+ T cells sorted from blood. Taken with the paper, the label for cell subset or site translates to: CD45RA+CCR7+. The TCR sequence derives from a young man in good health. The DNA is as follows: TGTGCCAGCAGGCGGGCGACAGCAGAGAGCGAGCAGTACTTC. This translates into CASRRATAESEQYF.